The T cell receptor (beta chain) described here comes from a study of blood T cell repertoires in COVID-19. Study overall: Italy, Spain and the United States were the sources of the convalescent and acute COVID-19 samples.

Per the original data handling: The authors estimated nucleated cell counts from reference gene primer amplification. Using immunoSEQ multiplex PCR, the repertoire was profiled, and TCRdb retains in-frame clones only, with some absent. V and J calls plus clone size are reproduced from that table; the DNA served to infer D and trimming. Of 120,000 to 150,000 clones listed, 75% to 85% are singletons. The V and J ends lost 3 bases and 5 bases respectively, with 20 bases between them. Germline values: CDR1 MNHNS, CDR2 SASEGT. The CDR3 spans 16 residues. Sequenced input: peripheral blood. The receptor was isolated from a woman aged 45 to 65 with acute or convalescent COVID-19. The gene calls are TRBV6-1 and TRBJ2-7, with D unclear. Here the CDR3 reads CASSEYPQAPKHEQYF. CDR3 coding DNA: TGTGCCAGCAGTGAGTATCCGCAGGCCCCCAAACACGAGCAGTACTTC.